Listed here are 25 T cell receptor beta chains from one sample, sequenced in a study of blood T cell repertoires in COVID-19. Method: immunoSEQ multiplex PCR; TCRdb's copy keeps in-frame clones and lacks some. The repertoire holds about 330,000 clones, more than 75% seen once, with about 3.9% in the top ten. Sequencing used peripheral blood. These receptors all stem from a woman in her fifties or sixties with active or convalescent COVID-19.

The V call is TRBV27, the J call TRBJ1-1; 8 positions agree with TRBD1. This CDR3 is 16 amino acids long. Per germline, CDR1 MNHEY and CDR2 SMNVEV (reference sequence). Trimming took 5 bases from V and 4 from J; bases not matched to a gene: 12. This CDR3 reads CASSTQGAMRTTEAFF. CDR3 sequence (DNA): TGTGCCAGCAGTACCCAGGGGGCGATGCGTACCACTGAAGCTTTCTTT.

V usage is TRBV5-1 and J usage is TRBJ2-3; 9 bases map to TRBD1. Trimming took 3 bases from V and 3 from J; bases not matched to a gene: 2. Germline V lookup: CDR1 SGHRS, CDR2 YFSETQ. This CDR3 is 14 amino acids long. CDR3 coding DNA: TGCGCCAGCAGCTGGGACAGGGTGACAGATACGCAGTATTTT. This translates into CASSWDRVTDTQYF.

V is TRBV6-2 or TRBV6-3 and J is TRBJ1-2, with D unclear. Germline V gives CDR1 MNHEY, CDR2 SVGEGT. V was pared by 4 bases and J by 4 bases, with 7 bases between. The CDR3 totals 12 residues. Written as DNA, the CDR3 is TGTGCCAGCAGTTTTTCTCCCTATGGCTACACCTTC. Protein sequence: CASSFSPYGYTF.

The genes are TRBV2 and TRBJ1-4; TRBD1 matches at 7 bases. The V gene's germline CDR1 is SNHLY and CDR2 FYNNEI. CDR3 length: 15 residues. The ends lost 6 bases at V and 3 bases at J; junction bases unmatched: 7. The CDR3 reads CASSQYDRANEKLFF. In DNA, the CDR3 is TGTGCCAGCAGCCAATACGACAGGGCTAATGAAAAACTGTTTTTT. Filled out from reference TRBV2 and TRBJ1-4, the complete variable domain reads EPEVTQTPSHQVTQMGQEVILRCVPISNHLYFYWYRQILGQKVEFLVSFYNNEISEKSEIFDDQFSVERPDGSNFTLKIRSTKLEDSAMYFCASSQYDRANEKLFFGSGTQLSVL.

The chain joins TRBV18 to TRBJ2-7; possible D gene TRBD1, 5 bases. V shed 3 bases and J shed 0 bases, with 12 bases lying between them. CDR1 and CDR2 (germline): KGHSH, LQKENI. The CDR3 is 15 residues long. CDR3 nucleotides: TGTGCCAGCTCACCCGGACAAAGAAACTCCTACGAGCAGTACTTC. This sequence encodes CASSPGQRNSYEQYF.

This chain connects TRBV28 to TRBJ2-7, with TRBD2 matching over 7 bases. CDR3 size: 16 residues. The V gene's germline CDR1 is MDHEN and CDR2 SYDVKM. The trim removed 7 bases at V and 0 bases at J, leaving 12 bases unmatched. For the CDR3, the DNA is TGTGCCAGCACCTATCTTAGCGGGCCGCACTCCTACGAGCAGTACTTC. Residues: CASTYLSGPHSYEQYF. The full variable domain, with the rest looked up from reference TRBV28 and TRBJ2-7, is DVKVTQSSRYLVKRTGEKVFLECVQDMDHENMFWYRQDPGLGLRLIYFSYDVKMKEKGDIPEGYSVSREKKERFSLILESASTNQTSMYLCASTYLSGPHSYEQYFGPGTRLTVT.

The DNA for the CDR3 is TGTGCCAGCCATTTTGGGATTCCGGGACAGGGTATTTACAATGAGCAGTTCTTC. Translated, it gives CASHFGIPGQGIYNEQFF. The chain couples TRBV28 to TRBJ2-1; 9 bases match TRBD1. With V trimmed by 8 bases and J by 4 bases, 18 bases remained unmatched. The CDR3 is made up of 18 amino acids. Looked up from germline, CDR1 is MDHEN and CDR2 is SYDVKM.

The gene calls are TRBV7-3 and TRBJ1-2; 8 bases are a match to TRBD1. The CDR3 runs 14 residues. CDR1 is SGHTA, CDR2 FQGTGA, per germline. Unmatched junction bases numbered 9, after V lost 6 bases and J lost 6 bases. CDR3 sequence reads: CASRPEDRANGYTF. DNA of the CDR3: TGTGCCAGCAGACCCGAGGACAGGGCGAATGGCTACACCTTC.

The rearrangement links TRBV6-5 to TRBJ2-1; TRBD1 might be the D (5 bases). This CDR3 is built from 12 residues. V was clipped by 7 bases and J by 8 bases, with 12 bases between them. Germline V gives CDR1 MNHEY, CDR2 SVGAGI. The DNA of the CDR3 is TGTGCCAGCACCCCTAGGGGCTATGAGCAGTTCTTC. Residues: CASTPRGYEQFF.

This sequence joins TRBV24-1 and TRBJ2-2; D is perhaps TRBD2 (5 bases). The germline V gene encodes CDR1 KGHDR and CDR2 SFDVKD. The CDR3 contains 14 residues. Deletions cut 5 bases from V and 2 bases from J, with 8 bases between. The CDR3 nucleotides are TGTGCCACCAGTGGAGGGCTCAACACCGGGGAGCTGTTTTTT. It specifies CATSGGLNTGELFF.

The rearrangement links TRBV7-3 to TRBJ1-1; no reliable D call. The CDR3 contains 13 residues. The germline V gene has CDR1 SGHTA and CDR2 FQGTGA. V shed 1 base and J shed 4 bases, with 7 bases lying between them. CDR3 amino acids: CASSLMSSTEAFF. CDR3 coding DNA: TGTGCCAGCAGCTTAATGTCCTCCACTGAAGCTTTCTTT. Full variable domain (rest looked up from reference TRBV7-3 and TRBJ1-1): GAGVSQTPSNKVTEKGKYVELRCDPISGHTALYWYRQSLGQGPEFLIYFQGTGAADDSGLPNDRFFAVRPEGSVSTLKIQRTERGDSAVYLCASSLMSSTEAFFGQGTRLTVV.

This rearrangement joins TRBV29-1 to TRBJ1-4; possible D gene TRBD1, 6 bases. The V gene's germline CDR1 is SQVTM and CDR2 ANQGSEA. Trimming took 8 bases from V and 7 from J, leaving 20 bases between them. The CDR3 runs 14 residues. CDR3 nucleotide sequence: TGCAGCACCCTAGGAGGGGGGGATGGTGAAAAACTGTTTTTT. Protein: CSTLGGGDGEKLFF.

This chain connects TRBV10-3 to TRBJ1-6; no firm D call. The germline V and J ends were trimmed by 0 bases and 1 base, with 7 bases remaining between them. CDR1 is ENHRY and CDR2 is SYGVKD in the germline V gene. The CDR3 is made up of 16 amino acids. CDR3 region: CAISESRGSYNSPLHF. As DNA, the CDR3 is TGTGCCATCAGTGAGTCGCGAGGGTCCTATAATTCACCCCTCCACTTT.

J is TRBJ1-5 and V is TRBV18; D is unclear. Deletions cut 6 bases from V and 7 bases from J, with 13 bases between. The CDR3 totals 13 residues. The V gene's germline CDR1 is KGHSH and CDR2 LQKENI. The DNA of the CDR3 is TGTGCCAGCTCCAACAGCGGGGAGCAGCCCCAGCATTTT. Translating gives CASSNSGEQPQHF.

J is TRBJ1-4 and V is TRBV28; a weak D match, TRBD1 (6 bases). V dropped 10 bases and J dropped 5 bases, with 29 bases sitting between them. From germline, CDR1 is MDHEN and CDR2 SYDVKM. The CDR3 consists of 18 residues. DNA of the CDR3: TGTGCCACCGATTCCCGGGGAAAGAGGGGGATGGGGAATGAAAAACTGTTTTTT. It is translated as CATDSRGKRGMGNEKLFF.

CDR3 region: CASSAGTRPPYEQYF. The CDR3 coding sequence is TGTGCCAGCAGCGCCGGGACACGACCCCCCTACGAGCAGTACTTC. V gene TRBV2 combines with J gene TRBJ2-7; weak D call: TRBD1 (6 bases). The germline V gene has CDR1 SNHLY and CDR2 FYNNEI. This CDR3 has 15 residues. V shed 6 bases and J shed 2 bases, with 17 bases lying between them.

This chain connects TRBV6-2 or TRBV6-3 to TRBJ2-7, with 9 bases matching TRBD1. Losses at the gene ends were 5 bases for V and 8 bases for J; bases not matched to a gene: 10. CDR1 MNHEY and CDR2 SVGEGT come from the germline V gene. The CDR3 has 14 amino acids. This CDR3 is CASSRPGQGTQQYF. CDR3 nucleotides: TGTGCCAGCAGTCGACCGGGACAGGGCACCCAGCAGTACTTC.

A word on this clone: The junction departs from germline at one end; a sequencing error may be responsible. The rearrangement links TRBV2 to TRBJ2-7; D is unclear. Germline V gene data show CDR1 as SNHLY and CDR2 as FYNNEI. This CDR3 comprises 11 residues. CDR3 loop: CASGDLHEQYF. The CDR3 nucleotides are TGTGCCAGCGGTGATCTTCACGAGCAGTACTTC.

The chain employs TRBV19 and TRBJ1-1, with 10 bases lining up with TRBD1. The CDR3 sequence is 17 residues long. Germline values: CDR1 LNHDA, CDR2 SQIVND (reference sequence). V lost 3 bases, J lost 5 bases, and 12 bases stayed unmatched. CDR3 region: CASSIAYIGTGDTEAFF. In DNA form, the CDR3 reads TGTGCCAGTAGTATTGCGTATATAGGGACAGGGGATACTGAAGCTTTCTTT.

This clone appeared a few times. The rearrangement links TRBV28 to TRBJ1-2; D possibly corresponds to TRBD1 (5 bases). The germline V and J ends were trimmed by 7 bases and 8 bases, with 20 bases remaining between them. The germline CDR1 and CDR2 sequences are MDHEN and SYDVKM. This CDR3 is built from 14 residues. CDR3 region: CASTVGGGTKGYTF. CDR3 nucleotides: TGTGCCAGCACCGTCGGGGGGGGGACTAAGGGCTACACCTTC.

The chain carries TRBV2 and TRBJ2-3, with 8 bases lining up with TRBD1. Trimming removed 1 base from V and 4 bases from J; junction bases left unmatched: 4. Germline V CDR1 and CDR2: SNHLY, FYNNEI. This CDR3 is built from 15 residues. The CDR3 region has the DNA TGTGCCAGCAGTGAAGGGACAGGGTTCCCAGATACGCAGTATTTT. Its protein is CASSEGTGFPDTQYF.

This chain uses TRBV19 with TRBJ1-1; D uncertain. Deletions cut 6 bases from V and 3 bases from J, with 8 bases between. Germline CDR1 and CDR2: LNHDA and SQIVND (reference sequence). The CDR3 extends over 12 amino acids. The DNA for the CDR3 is TGTGCCAGTAGCTTGACTTACACTGAAGCTTTCTTT. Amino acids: CASSLTYTEAFF.

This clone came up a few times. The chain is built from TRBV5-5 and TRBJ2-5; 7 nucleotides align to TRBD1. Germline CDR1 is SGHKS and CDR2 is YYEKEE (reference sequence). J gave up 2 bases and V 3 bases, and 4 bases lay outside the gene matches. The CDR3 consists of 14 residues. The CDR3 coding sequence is TGTGCCAGCAGCTCGGGACAGCTACAAGAGACCCAGTACTTC. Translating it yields CASSSGQLQETQYF.

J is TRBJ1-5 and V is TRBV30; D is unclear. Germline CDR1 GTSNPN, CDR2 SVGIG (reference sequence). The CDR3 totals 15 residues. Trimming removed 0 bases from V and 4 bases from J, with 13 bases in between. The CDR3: CAWSVSASGNQPQHF. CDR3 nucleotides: TGTGCCTGGAGTGTTAGCGCCTCGGGGAATCAGCCCCAGCATTTT.

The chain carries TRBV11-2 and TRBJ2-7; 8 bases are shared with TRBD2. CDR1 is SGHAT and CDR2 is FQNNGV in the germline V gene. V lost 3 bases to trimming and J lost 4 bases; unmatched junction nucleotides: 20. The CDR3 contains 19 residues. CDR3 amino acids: CASSFRGVLVAGGPYEQYF. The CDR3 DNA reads TGTGCCAGCAGCTTTAGGGGAGTATTGGTGGCGGGAGGCCCATACGAGCAGTACTTC.